Sequencing of this T cell receptor (beta chain) was carried out in a study of T cell repertoires in cytomegalovirus infection. TCRdb called the reads again in MiXCR, with one record for every CDR3 protein. The top ten clones hold 11% to 15% of a sample with about 920,000 distinct CDR3 sequences, around 32% of them seen once. This clonotype was recorded a few times. Antigen specificity is unknown. The clonotype was recovered from a human donor in good health (CMV status not recorded). Some clones in this sample may be carry-over from other donors' samples. Here the sequenced sample was cultured CD8+ T cells from PBMCs, taken from culture after CMV antigen stimulation.

CDR3: CASSQDLVGLSEDTEAFF. CDR3 DNA sequence: TGTGCCAGCAGCCAAGATCTTGTAGGGTTGTCTGAAGACACTGAAGCTTTCTTT. The chain combines TRBV14 with TRBJ1-1; no firm D call. The germline V gene encodes CDR1 SGHDN and CDR2 FVKESK. The CDR3 runs to 18 residues. V was clipped by 0 bases and J by 3 bases, with 20 bases between them. Drawing the rest from reference TRBV14 and TRBJ1-1, the complete variable domain is EAGVTQFPSHSVIEKGQTVTLRCDPISGHDNLYWYRRVMGKEIKFLLHFVKESKQDESGMPNNRFLAERTGGTYSTLKVQPAELEDSGVYFCASSQDLVGLSEDTEAFFGQGTRLTVV.